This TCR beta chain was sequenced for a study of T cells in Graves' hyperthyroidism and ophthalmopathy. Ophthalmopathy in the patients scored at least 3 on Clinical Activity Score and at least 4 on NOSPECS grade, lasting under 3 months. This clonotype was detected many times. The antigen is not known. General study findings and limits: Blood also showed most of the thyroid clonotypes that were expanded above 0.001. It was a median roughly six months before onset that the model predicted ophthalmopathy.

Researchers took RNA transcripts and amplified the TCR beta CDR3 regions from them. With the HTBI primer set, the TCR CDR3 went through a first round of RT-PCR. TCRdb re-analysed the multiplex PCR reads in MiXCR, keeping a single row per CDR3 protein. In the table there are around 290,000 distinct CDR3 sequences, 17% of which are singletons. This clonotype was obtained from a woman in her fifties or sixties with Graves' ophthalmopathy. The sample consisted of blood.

CDR3 amino acids: CSAPFGQASTDTQYF. The CDR3 coding sequence is TGCAGTGCTCCCTTTGGACAGGCTAGCACAGATACGCAGTATTTT. The chain recombines TRBV20-1 with TRBJ2-3; 7 nucleotides line up with TRBD1. This CDR3 is built from 15 residues. The V and J ends lost 5 bases and 0 bases, in that order; junction bases with no gene match: 8. Germline values: CDR1 DFQATT, CDR2 SNEGSKA (reference sequence).